These 20 T cell receptor beta chains came from one sample sequenced in a study of cytomegalovirus exposure and HLA in healthy donors (dated by TCRdb to about 2017). The library came from the immunoSEQ multiplex PCR assay. The multiplex PCR relied on a mix of 60 forward primers for TCR Vbeta segments and 13 reverse primers for TCR Jbeta segments. TCRdb mirrors the immuneACCESS table, restricted to in-frame sequences. Some clones are absent from its copies; in checked studies, under half trace to an unresolved V gene, and the reason for the others is unknown. This sample comprises some 150,000 clones, under 70% of them detected only once. The ten largest account for 2.5% to 3.5% of the sample. The sample comprised PBMCs. These receptors came from a woman aged 25 to 39 in good health and CMV-seropositive.

CDR3 sequence: CAWSTPSIDTGELFF. The CDR3 bases are TGTGCCTGGTCCACTCCCTCCATCGACACCGGGGAGCTGTTTTTT. The chain joins TRBV30 to TRBJ2-2, with no clear D. The CDR3 length is 15 residues. The germline V gene has CDR1 GTSNPN and CDR2 SVGIG (reference sequence). Deletions cut 5 bases from V and 3 bases from J, with 16 bases between.

The genes are TRBV5-5 and TRBJ1-2; D gene uncertain. V was pared by 0 bases and J by 4 bases, with 13 bases between. The CDR3 is 15 amino acids. Germline loops: CDR1 SGHKS, CDR2 YYEKEE (reference sequence). CDR3 region: CASSLEGRGAYGYTF. CDR3 in DNA: TGTGCCAGCAGCTTGGAAGGGCGGGGTGCCTATGGCTACACCTTC.

This sequence joins TRBV5-5 and TRBJ1-1; TRBD1 aligns across 10 bases. V lost 0 bases and J lost 10; bases outside the gene matches: 6. Looked up from germline, CDR1 is SGHKS and CDR2 is YYEKEE (reference sequence). The CDR3 is 14 residues long. The CDR3 loop reads CASSLAGTGDRAFF. The CDR3 DNA reads TGTGCCAGCAGCTTGGCCGGGACAGGGGATAGAGCTTTCTTT.

Details on this clone: At one end the junction does not follow the germline gene, possibly because of a read error. The V gene is TRBV6-1, the J gene TRBJ2-7; D unclear. CDR1 and CDR2 (germline): MNHNS, SASEGT. The CDR3 loop spans 12 amino acids. The CDR3 coding sequence is TGTGCCAGCAGTGAAGCTTCCTTCGAGCAGTACTTC. Protein sequence: CASSEASFEQYF.

The chain joins TRBV7-3 to TRBJ1-1; tentative D call: TRBD1 (5 bases). Trimming removed 1 base at V and 5 bases at J, with 14 bases between. Per germline, CDR1 SGHTA and CDR2 FQGTGA. The CDR3 consists of 15 residues. The CDR3 bases are TGTGCCAGCAGCTTAAATGGCGGGGCTGAGACTGAAGCTTTCTTT. It translates to CASSLNGGAETEAFF.

This clone has a handful of counts. The V gene is TRBV2, the J gene TRBJ2-7; D uncertain. CDR3 length: 12 amino acids. In germline, CDR1 is SNHLY, CDR2 FYNNEI. Deletions cut 7 bases from V and 0 bases from J, with 7 bases between. CDR3 sequence: CASTYISYEQYF. Here the CDR3 DNA reads TGTGCCAGCACTTATATCTCCTACGAGCAGTACTTC. Supplemented by reference TRBV2 and TRBJ2-7, the full variable domain reads EPEVTQTPSHQVTQMGQEVILRCVPISNHLYFYWYRQILGQKVEFLVSFYNNEISEKSEIFDDQFSVERPDGSNFTLKIRSTKLEDSAMYFCASTYISYEQYFGPGTRLTVT.

The chain employs TRBV7-2 and TRBJ1-2, with TRBD1 as a possible D gene (6 bases). V lost 1 base, J lost 1 base, and 19 bases lay in between. Germline values: CDR1 SGHTA, CDR2 FQGNSA. CDR3 length: 18 amino acids. CDR3 coding DNA: TGTGCCAGCAGCTTAGAGCCGGGGGGCGATCCTATTAACTATGGCTACACCTTC. Amino acids: CASSLEPGGDPINYGYTF.

The CDR3: CASSLGEAGGLDTQYF. CDR3 DNA: TGCGCCAGCAGCTTGGGCGAAGCGGGAGGGTTGGATACGCAGTATTTT. The genes are TRBV5-1 and TRBJ2-3; 10 bases fit TRBD2. CDR3 length: 16 amino acids. The V segment lost 0 bases and the J segment 6 bases; nucleotides outside the gene matches: 7. The V gene's germline CDR1 is SGHRS and CDR2 YFSETQ.

The rearrangement joins TRBV7-3 to TRBJ2-2; weak D call: TRBD1 (5 bases). Deletions cut 5 bases from V and 7 bases from J, with 8 bases between. Germline V CDR1 and CDR2: SGHTA, FQGTGA. This CDR3 contains 12 residues. CDR3 in DNA: TGTGCCAGCAGCCAGGGATACGGGGAGCTGTTTTTT. Translating it yields CASSQGYGELFF. Supplemented by reference TRBV7-3 and TRBJ2-2, the full variable domain reads GAGVSQTPSNKVTEKGKYVELRCDPISGHTALYWYRQSLGQGPEFLIYFQGTGAADDSGLPNDRFFAVRPEGSVSTLKIQRTERGDSAVYLCASSQGYGELFFGEGSRLTVL.

The chain is built from TRBV2 and TRBJ1-2; D remains ambiguous. CDR1 is SNHLY and CDR2 is FYNNEI in the germline V gene. The germline V and J ends were trimmed by 2 bases and 7 bases, with 11 bases remaining between them. CDR3 length: 13 amino acids. The CDR3 region has the DNA TGTGCCAGCAGTGAATGGGAAGGAGGTGGCTACACCTTC. Its translation: CASSEWEGGGYTF. Looking up the rest from reference TRBV2 and TRBJ1-2 gives the full variable domain: EPEVTQTPSHQVTQMGQEVILRCVPISNHLYFYWYRQILGQKVEFLVSFYNNEISEKSEIFDDQFSVERPDGSNFTLKIRSTKLEDSAMYFCASSEWEGGGYTFGSGTRLTVV.

The gene calls are TRBV5-1 and TRBJ2-3; a possible D gene is TRBD1 (5 bases). In germline, CDR1 is SGHRS, CDR2 YFSETQ. Trimming stripped 4 bases from V and 3 bases from J, with 15 bases between. This CDR3 region has 15 residues. The CDR3, as DNA: TGCGCCAGCAGCCGTTTAGGGGTTCCGACAGATACGCAGTATTTT. Translation: CASSRLGVPTDTQYF. The variable domain in full, completed from reference TRBV5-1 and TRBJ2-3, reads KAGVTQTPRYLIKTRGQQVTLSCSPISGHRSVSWYQQTPGQGLQFLFEYFSETQRNKGNFPGRFSGRQFSNSRSEMNVSTLELGDSALYLCASSRLGVPTDTQYFGPGTRLTVL.

J is TRBJ1-2 and V is TRBV18; 8 bases are shared with TRBD1. Germline CDR1 reads KGHSH; CDR2 reads LQKENI. The V and J ends lost 6 bases and 6 bases, in that order; junction bases with no gene match: 15. The CDR3 runs 16 residues. CDR3 sequence: CASSQGTGRGENGYTF. The CDR3 region has the DNA TGTGCCAGCTCCCAGGGGACAGGACGCGGGGAGAATGGCTACACCTTC. Supplemented by reference TRBV18 and TRBJ1-2, the full variable domain reads NAGVMQNPRHLVRRRGQEARLRCSPMKGHSHVYWYRQLPEEGLKFMVYLQKENIIDESGMPKERFSAEFPKEGPSILRIQQVVRGDSAAYFCASSQGTGRGENGYTFGSGTRLTVV.

The chain has TRBV6-1 and TRBJ2-1, with TRBD2 matching 8 bases. V lost 6 bases and J lost 7; bases outside the gene matches: 11. Germline V gives CDR1 MNHNS, CDR2 SASEGT. The CDR3 runs to 15 residues. CDR3 in amino acids: CASRLLGLAENEQFF. DNA for the CDR3: TGTGCCAGCAGGCTCTTAGGACTAGCAGAAAATGAGCAGTTCTTC.

This rearrangement joins TRBV2 to TRBJ2-5; D gene unclear. Per germline, CDR1 SNHLY and CDR2 FYNNEI. The CDR3 totals 13 residues. Trimming took off 8 bases at V and 5 bases at J, with 15 bases between the two ends. The CDR3 DNA reads TGTGCCAGCTCCGTCGAGTGGTTGGAGACCCAGTACTTC. Protein: CASSVEWLETQYF.

This chain connects TRBV7-9 to TRBJ2-7; D uncertain. Germline CDR1 SEHNR, CDR2 FQNEAQ (reference sequence). V lost 5 bases and J lost 7, with 15 bases in between. The CDR3 runs to 13 residues. CDR3 DNA sequence: TGTGCCAGCAGCACCAAAAAGGCAGGAGAGCAGTACTTC. Protein sequence: CASSTKKAGEQYF.

This clone was counted a few times. The chain has TRBV10-3 and TRBJ1-1, with TRBD1 identical over 8 bases. Germline values: CDR1 ENHRY, CDR2 SYGVKD. Losses at the gene ends were 8 bases for V and 0 bases for J; bases not matched to a gene: 5. The CDR3 extends over 14 amino acids. In nucleotides, the CDR3 is TGTGCCATCGCGGGACAGGCATTGAACACTGAAGCTTTCTTT. Encoded protein: CAIAGQALNTEAFF.

About this clone itself: A read error may produce the germline difference seen at one junction end. The chain links TRBV7-9 to TRBJ1-4; perhaps TRBD1 as D (6 bases). Per germline, CDR1 SEHNR and CDR2 FQNEAQ (reference sequence). The CDR3 loop spans 14 amino acids. The CDR3 loop reads CAGSSNSQGEKLFF. CDR3 sequence (DNA): TGTGCCGGCAGCTCTAATTCCCAGGGGGAAAAACTGTTTTTT.

This clone has just a few counts. The V gene is TRBV19, the J gene TRBJ1-5, with D maybe TRBD1 (5 bases). Trimming left V 1 base short and J 11 bases short, with 18 bases between. Germline V lookup: CDR1 LNHDA, CDR2 SQIVND (reference sequence). The CDR3 loop spans 15 amino acids. The CDR3: CASSIGGSYYLAQHF. The DNA for the CDR3 is TGTGCCAGTAGTATAGGGGGCAGCTATTATCTGGCCCAGCATTTT.

The chain joins TRBV6-5 to TRBJ1-2; 7 nucleotides match TRBD1. Germline CDR1 and CDR2: MNHEY and SVGAGI. This CDR3 has 14 amino acids. V gave up 5 bases and J gave up 8 bases; unmatched junction bases: 11. The CDR3 DNA follows: TGTGCCAGCAGTGTATGGGACAGTCAAGGGGGCTACACCTTC. This gives the protein CASSVWDSQGGYTF.

The V and J genes are TRBV5-1 and TRBJ2-7; weak D call: TRBD2 (5 bases). V gave up 0 bases and J gave up 5 bases, with 9 bases separating them. CDR3 size: 13 residues. Looked up from germline, CDR1 is SGHRS and CDR2 is YFSETQ. The CDR3 sequence is CASSLDPGNEQYF. CDR3 nucleotides: TGCGCCAGCAGCTTGGACCCGGGGAACGAGCAGTACTTC.